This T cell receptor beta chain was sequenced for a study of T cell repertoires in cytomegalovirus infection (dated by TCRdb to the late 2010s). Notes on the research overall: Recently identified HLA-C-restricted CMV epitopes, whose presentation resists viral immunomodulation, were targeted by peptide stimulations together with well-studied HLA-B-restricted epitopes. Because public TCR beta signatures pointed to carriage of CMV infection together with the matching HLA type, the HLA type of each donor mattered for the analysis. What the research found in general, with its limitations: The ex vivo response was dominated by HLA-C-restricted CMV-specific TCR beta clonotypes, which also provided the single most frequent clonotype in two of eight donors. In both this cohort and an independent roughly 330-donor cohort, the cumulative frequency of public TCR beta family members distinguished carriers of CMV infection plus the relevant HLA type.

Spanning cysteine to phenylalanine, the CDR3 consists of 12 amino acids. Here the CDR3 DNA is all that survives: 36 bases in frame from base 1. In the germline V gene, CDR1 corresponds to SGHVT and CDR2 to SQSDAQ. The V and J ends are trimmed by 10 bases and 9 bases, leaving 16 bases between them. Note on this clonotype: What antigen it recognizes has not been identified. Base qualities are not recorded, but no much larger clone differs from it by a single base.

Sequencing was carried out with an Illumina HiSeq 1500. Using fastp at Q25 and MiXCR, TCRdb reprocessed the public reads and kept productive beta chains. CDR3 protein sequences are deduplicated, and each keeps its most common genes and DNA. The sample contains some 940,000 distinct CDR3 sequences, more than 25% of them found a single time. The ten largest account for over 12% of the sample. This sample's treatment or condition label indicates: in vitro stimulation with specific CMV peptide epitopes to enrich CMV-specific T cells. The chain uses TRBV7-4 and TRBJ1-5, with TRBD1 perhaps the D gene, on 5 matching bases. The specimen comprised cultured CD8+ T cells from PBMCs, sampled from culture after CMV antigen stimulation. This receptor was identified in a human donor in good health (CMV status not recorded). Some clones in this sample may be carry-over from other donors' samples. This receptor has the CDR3 CANSAPRGPQHF. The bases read TGTGCCAACAGTGCCCCGAGGGGGCCCCAGCATTTT.